This TCR beta chain was identified in a study of blood T cell repertoires in COVID-19. Study-level information: Sources were T cells, B-cell-depleted T cells, or PBMCs; the material itself was cDNA or gDNA.

After removal of 6 bases from V and 4 bases from J, the junction contained 7 bases not matched to a gene. This CDR3 spans 14 amino acids. The germline V gene encodes CDR1 MNHEY and CDR2 SMNVEV (reference sequence). In the authors' methods: Nucleated cell number was recorded as an estimate derived from reference gene primer amplification. Repertoires were generated with immunoSEQ multiplex PCR, while TCRdb's copy carries only in-frame clones and drops some. V and J calls plus clone size are reproduced from that table; the DNA served to infer D and trimming. The sample includes approximately 250,000 clones, approximately 89% of them seen just once. As concerns this clone: This specimen includes other DNA sequences encoding the same CDR3.

J is TRBJ1-2 and V is TRBV27, with 8 bases lining up with TRBD1. The sequence was obtained from a woman aged 70-85 years with COVID-19, enrolled during active disease. Sequencing was done on a sample of peripheral blood. The CDR3 nucleotides are TGTGCCAGCAGCTCCGACAGGGGTAGCTATGGCTACACCTTC. Translated: CASSSDRGSYGYTF.